This T cell receptor (beta chain) was sequenced in a study of T-cell memory formation after mild COVID-19. Across the whole study: TCR clusters showed largely donor specificity. Regarding the study as a whole: The finding that pre-infection memory included some responding clones suggested that cross-reactive memory joined. Still unconfirmed is whether the second-wave clones peaking on day 37 recognized SARS-CoV-2.

V was pared by 0 bases and J by 3 bases, with 9 bases between. The CDR3 consists of 14 residues. This clonotype has a single count. The target antigen is unknown. One entry per CDR3 protein, called by TCRdb with MiXCR from the 5' RACE reads. The sample yields fewer than 700,000 distinct CDR3 sequences, about 20% seen once. Sequencing input: PBMCs or a T cell subset sorted from them (not recorded which). V and J are TRBV12-3 or TRBV12-4 and TRBJ2-7, with D perhaps TRBD2 (5 bases). The TCR was taken from an adult woman who had mild COVID-19 (a few samples of this study predate the infection). Cell type and time point are not known. Here the CDR3 reads CASSLARASYEQYF. As DNA, the CDR3 is TGTGCCAGCAGTTTAGCGAGGGCTAGCTACGAGCAGTACTTC.